This T cell receptor beta chain was found in a study of T cell responses to AZD1222 COVID-19 vaccine. This CDR3 has 13 amino acids. The J segment lost 5 bases and the V segment lost 4 bases, leaving 3 bases of the junction unmatched. Per germline, CDR1 LNHDA and CDR2 SQIVND (reference sequence). Sequencing was performed with immunoSEQ multiplex PCR; in TCRdb, only in-frame clones are kept and a portion is missing. The sample carries roughly 140,000 clones, around 89% recorded once. The rearrangement joins TRBV19 to TRBJ1-2; 8 bases are a match to TRBD1. Sequenced material: peripheral blood, taken on day 0 of AZD1222 vaccination. This clonotype originated in an adult in good health. CDR3: CASSKGTGYGYTF. The CDR3 nucleotides are TGTGCCAGTAGTAAAGGGACAGGATATGGCTACACCTTC.